Below are 27 T cell receptor beta chains sequenced from a single sample in a study of beta chain features in type 1 diabetes. TCRB transcripts that were expressed got sequenced, as all of the isolated RNA had been reverse transcribed. Using immunoSEQ multiplex PCR, the repertoire was profiled, and TCRdb retains in-frame clones only, with some absent. The sample yields 200,000 to 250,000 clones, about 14% seen once. General study results and limits: The study found moderately but significantly shorter TCRB CDR3s in all four CD4+ subsets of Type 1 diabetes patients.

Their target antigens are unknown. Sample: naive CD4+ T cells from blood. The receptors stem from a man aged 30 to 45 with type 1 diabetes.

Remarks on this clone: The same CDR3 arises from other DNA sequences in this sample as well. The chain couples TRBV6-5 to TRBJ1-1; a weak D match, TRBD1 (5 bases). Trimming left V 2 bases short and J 4 bases short, with 8 bases between. The CDR3 length is 13 residues. CDR1 and CDR2 from the germline V gene are MNHEY and SVGAGI. This CDR3 reads CASSYQGSTEAFF. The CDR3 DNA is TGTGCCAGCAGTTACCAGGGATCCACTGAAGCTTTCTTT.

The chain carries TRBV7-2 and TRBJ2-3; 7 bases line up with TRBD2. Trimming took 5 bases from V and 0 from J; bases not matched to a gene: 8. The CDR3 consists of 16 residues. Germline CDR1 reads SGHTA; CDR2 reads FQGNSA. The CDR3 loop reads CASSPRVAGSTDTQYF. CDR3 DNA: TGTGCCAGCAGCCCCCGTGTAGCGGGCAGCACAGATACGCAGTATTTT.

The table lists this clone with a few counts. V gene TRBV11-3 combines with J gene TRBJ1-1, with 10 bases aligning to TRBD1. The V and J ends lost 5 bases and 3 bases, in that order; junction bases with no gene match: 6. In germline, CDR1 is SGHNT, CDR2 YENEEA. The CDR3 is 15 amino acids. The CDR3 loop reads CASSPTGGMDTEAFF. The CDR3 nucleotides are TGTGCCAGCAGCCCGACAGGGGGCATGGACACTGAAGCTTTCTTT.

This clone was observed a handful of times. This chain uses TRBV29-1 with TRBJ1-1; no clear D. The CDR3 length is 10 residues. Germline V gives CDR1 SQVTM, CDR2 ANQGSEA. V was cut by 7 bases and J by 5 bases, with 8 bases left in between. CDR3: CSDGRTEAFF. CDR3 bases: TGCAGCGACGGGAGGACTGAAGCTTTCTTT. The full variable domain, in which reference TRBV29-1 and TRBJ1-1 provide the parts outside the CDR3, is SAVISQKPSRDICQRGTSLTIQCQVDSQVTMMFWYRQQPGQSLTLIATANQGSEATYESGFVIDKFPISRPNLTFSTLTVSNMSPEDSSIYLCSDGRTEAFFGQGTRLTVV.

The chain links TRBV7-2 to TRBJ2-7; D might be TRBD2 (7 bases). Per the germline V gene, CDR1 is SGHTA and CDR2 is FQGNSA. V shed 4 bases and J shed 7 bases, with 17 bases lying between them. The CDR3 runs to 14 residues. CDR3 residues: CASSSTGGAGEQYF. The DNA of the CDR3 is TGTGCCAGCAGCTCCACTGGGGGGGCGGGAGAGCAGTACTTC. Drawing the rest from reference TRBV7-2 and TRBJ2-7, the complete variable domain is GAGVSQSPSNKVTEKGKDVELRCDPISGHTALYWYRQSLGQGLEFLIYFQGNSAPDKSGLPSDRFSAERTGGSVSTLTIQRTQQEDSAVYLCASSSTGGAGEQYFGPGTRLTVT.

This clone was counted between two and nine times. The chain employs TRBV9 and TRBJ2-1, with D perhaps matching TRBD2 (6 bases). From germline, CDR1 is SGDLS and CDR2 YYNGEE. V shed 4 bases and J shed 8 bases, with 13 bases lying between them. CDR3 size: 13 residues. The chain's CDR3 is CASSQTSMYEQFF. CDR3 in DNA: TGTGCCAGCAGCCAAACTAGCATGTATGAGCAGTTCTTC.

Only a few counts were recorded for this clone. This sequence joins TRBV7-2 and TRBJ1-2; TRBD1 aligns across 9 bases. Germline CDR1 and CDR2: SGHTA and FQGNSA. V lost 6 bases to trimming and J lost 7 bases; unmatched junction nucleotides: 6. This CDR3 has 13 amino acids. In nucleotides, the CDR3 is TGTGCCAGCAGTACAGGGGGCGATCTTGGCTACACCTTC. It codes for CASSTGGDLGYTF.

This clone showed up just a few times. CDR3 residues: CASGSLETQYF. The CDR3 bases are TGTGCCTCCGGGTCTCTGGAGACCCAGTACTTC. The chain is built from TRBV10-3 and TRBJ2-5; D unclear. The length of the CDR3 is 11 residues. Germline V gene data show CDR1 as ENHRY and CDR2 as SYGVKD. Trimming removed 11 bases from V and 5 bases from J, with 12 bases in between.

The chain uses TRBV19 and TRBJ2-5; TRBD1 matches at 12 bases. This CDR3 spans 15 amino acids. After removal of 5 bases from V and 5 bases from J, the junction contained 6 bases not matched to a gene. Germline V gene lookup returns CDR1 LNHDA and CDR2 SQIVND (reference sequence). CDR3 region: CASSLGTGGRETQYF. The DNA of the CDR3 is TGTGCCAGTAGTCTCGGGACAGGGGGCAGGGAGACCCAGTACTTC.

This clone was detected only a few times. The chain carries TRBV7-6 and TRBJ2-7, with 8 positions matching TRBD1. This CDR3 has 18 residues. J gave up 2 bases and V 0 bases, and 12 bases lay outside the gene matches. Germline loops: CDR1 SGHVS, CDR2 FNYEAQ. CDR3 coding DNA: TGTGCCAGCAGCTTAGCTTTTGGAGGGCAGGGGGCCCCCTACGAGCAGTACTTC. Translated, it gives CASSLAFGGQGAPYEQYF.

This clone was observed a handful of times. The chain employs TRBV6-6 and TRBJ2-4, with a possible D match to TRBD1 (5 bases). CDR3 length: 15 amino acids. V was pared by 2 bases and J by 6 bases, with 14 bases between. From germline, CDR1 is MNHNY and CDR2 SVGAGI (reference sequence). Here the CDR3 DNA reads TGTGCCAGCAGTTACCCAGGGATGGCAGGAAACATTCAGTACTTC. Translation gives CASSYPGMAGNIQYF.

V usage is TRBV6-5 and J usage is TRBJ2-5; D gene ambiguous. Trimming cost V 0 bases and J 1 base, with 9 bases left between them. The CDR3 consists of 15 residues. CDR1 and CDR2 from the germline V gene are MNHEY and SVGAGI. CDR3 sequence reads: CASSYSSVLQETQYF. For the CDR3, the DNA is TGTGCCAGCAGTTACTCGTCGGTCCTCCAAGAGACCCAGTACTTC.

This clone was seen more than once but under ten times. J is TRBJ2-5 and V is TRBV28, with 9 bases that match TRBD2. The V segment lost 2 bases and the J segment 4 bases; nucleotides outside the gene matches: 2. This CDR3 is 14 amino acids long. Germline CDR1 reads MDHEN; CDR2 reads SYDVKM. CDR3 nucleotides: TGTGCCAGCAGTTTAGCGGGGGGGCCAGAGACCCAGTACTTC. Its translation: CASSLAGGPETQYF.

The rearrangement links TRBV6-5 to TRBJ2-5; a weak D match, TRBD2 (6 bases). The CDR3 runs 13 residues. CDR1 is MNHEY, CDR2 SVGAGI, per germline. The germline V and J ends were trimmed by 4 bases and 6 bases, with 12 bases remaining between them. DNA of the CDR3: TGTGCCAGCAGTTCCCCGGGGGAAAAGACCCAGTACTTC. This translates into CASSSPGEKTQYF.

This chain uses TRBV19 with TRBJ1-2, with TRBD1 identical over 7 bases. Germline CDR1 is LNHDA and CDR2 is SQIVND (reference sequence). CDR3 length: 12 residues. V gave up 8 bases and J gave up 1 base; unmatched junction bases: 1. In DNA, the CDR3 is TGTGCCAGTGGACAGGTTAACTATGGCTACACCTTC. This sequence encodes CASGQVNYGYTF.

This clone was detected a few times. The chain combines TRBV18 with TRBJ1-1; D uncertain. This CDR3 comprises 15 residues. Germline V gene sequence: CDR1 KGHSH, CDR2 LQKENI. V was trimmed by 0 bases and J by 1 base, leaving 9 bases between them. This CDR3 reads CASSPPSGSNTEAFF. The CDR3 bases are TGTGCCAGCTCACCACCGTCAGGATCGAACACTGAAGCTTTCTTT.

The chain employs TRBV2 and TRBJ2-7; no definite D call. The CDR3 has 14 amino acids. Trimming cost V 7 bases and J 0 bases, with 13 bases left between them. Germline-derived CDR1 and CDR2 are SNHLY and FYNNEI. The CDR3 here is CASTETQDSYEQYF. The CDR3, as DNA: TGTGCCAGCACCGAGACACAAGACTCCTACGAGCAGTACTTC.

The V call is TRBV9, the J call TRBJ2-3; D is unclear. Germline CDR1 and CDR2: SGDLS and YYNGEE. V lost 3 bases and J lost 4, with 6 bases in between. The CDR3 sequence is 12 residues long. The CDR3 region has the DNA TGTGCCAGCAGCGCCGTTGCAGATACGCAGTATTTT. It specifies CASSAVADTQYF.

This clone was counted between two and nine times. This chain joins TRBV7-2 and TRBJ2-2; D is undetermined. Germline V gene data show CDR1 as SGHTA and CDR2 as FQGNSA. The CDR3 has 14 residues. V was cut by 5 bases and J by 3 bases, with 10 bases left in between. This CDR3 is CASSRVRDTGELFF. CDR3 nucleotide sequence: TGTGCCAGCAGCCGTGTGCGCGACACCGGGGAGCTGTTTTTT.

V is TRBV5-1 and J is TRBJ2-5, with 12 bases fitting TRBD1. V trimming: 6 bases; J trimming: 4 bases; junction bases outside the gene matches: 7. This CDR3 is built from 15 residues. Per germline, CDR1 SGHRS and CDR2 YFSETQ. CDR3: CASTSRDRGRETQYF. CDR3 in DNA: TGCGCCAGCACCTCAAGGGACAGGGGGCGAGAGACCCAGTACTTC.

J is TRBJ1-2 and V is TRBV4-1; TRBD1 is a possible D gene (6 bases). The germline gives CDR1 MGHRA, CDR2 YSYEKL. The CDR3 contains 14 residues. The germline V and J ends were trimmed by 0 bases and 5 bases, with 10 bases remaining between them. CDR3 protein: CASSQDPGVYGYTF. The CDR3 DNA is TGCGCCAGCAGCCAAGATCCAGGGGTTTATGGCTACACCTTC.

The J gene is TRBJ1-2, the V gene TRBV19; 8 bases match TRBD1. Trimming cost V 8 bases and J 8 bases; bases outside gene matches: 7. Germline CDR1 reads LNHDA; CDR2 reads SQIVND (reference sequence). The CDR3 covers 12 residues. The CDR3 nucleotides read TGTGCCAGTGCCGACAGGGGCGACGGCTACACCTTC. Its translation is CASADRGDGYTF.

The chain is built from TRBV4-1 and TRBJ1-4; TRBD1 matches 9 bases. The V gene's germline CDR1 is MGHRA and CDR2 YSYEKL. The CDR3 is made up of 16 amino acids. V shed 6 bases and J 8 bases; nucleotides not matched to a gene: 13. The CDR3 nucleotides read TGCGCCAGCAGTCAGAACTCGGGACAGGGCAGGGAAAAACTGTTTTTT. This gives the protein CASSQNSGQGREKLFF.

This clone has more than one count but fewer than ten. The chain is built from TRBV30 and TRBJ1-1, with D possibly being TRBD1 (5 bases). Germline V gene data show CDR1 as GTSNPN and CDR2 as SVGIG (reference sequence). CDR3 length equals 12 residues. The V end was cut by 2 bases, the J end by 4 bases, with 8 bases between. The DNA of the CDR3 is TGTGCCTGGAGTCGTCAGGGCACTGAAGCTTTCTTT. Encoded protein: CAWSRQGTEAFF.

This clone came up a few times. This chain links TRBV11-2 with TRBJ2-5; possible D gene TRBD2, 7 bases. V lost 0 bases to trimming and J lost 4 bases, with 15 bases between them. The CDR3 runs 16 residues. From germline, CDR1 is SGHAT and CDR2 FQNNGV. CDR3 coding DNA: TGTGCCAGCAGCTTAGATGGCGCAGGGGAGGGAGAGACCCAGTACTTC. It encodes CASSLDGAGEGETQYF.

The chain links TRBV30 to TRBJ2-1, with TRBD2 as a possible D gene (7 bases). V was pared by 5 bases and J by 7 bases, with 15 bases between. This CDR3 comprises 13 residues. Germline CDR1 and CDR2: GTSNPN and SVGIG (reference sequence). The CDR3 loop reads CAWSGGPVNEQFF. CDR3 DNA: TGTGCCTGGTCCGGGGGGCCTGTAAATGAGCAGTTCTTC.

This clone appeared a few times. In DNA, the CDR3 is TGCGCCAGCAGCTTAGAAAGCGAGCAGTTCTTC. The encoded protein is CASSLESEQFF. The rearrangement uses TRBV5-1 and TRBJ2-1; D unresolved. Germline V CDR1 and CDR2: SGHRS, YFSETQ. CDR3 length: 11 residues. V was pared by 2 bases and J by 10 bases, with 7 bases between.